The next 8 T cell receptor beta chains were all read from a single sample in a study of blood T cells in healthy people across ages. For the second PCR, which ran for about 6 to 11 cycles, a sample-barcoded 5' primer and a J-beta primer mix were used. TCRdb reprocessed the 5' RACE reads via MiXCR and lists one record per CDR3 protein. This table holds some 1.5 million distinct CDR3 sequences, 40% to 45% found once. The sequenced material came from blood. The receptors here all came from a woman under 30 in good health.

This clonotype showed up just a few times. DNA for the CDR3: TGTGCCAGCAGTGAAGGGATGTACGAGCAGTACTTC. It yields the protein CASSEGMYEQYF. The chain has TRBV25-1 and TRBJ2-7, with D uncertain. The CDR3 loop spans 12 amino acids. The germline gives CDR1 MGHDK, CDR2 SYGVNS. V dropped 2 bases and J dropped 4 bases, with 6 bases sitting between them.

This clonotype was seen more than once but under ten times. J is TRBJ2-1 and V is TRBV4-3, with TRBD2 matching 11 bases. The ends lost 0 bases at V and 5 bases at J; junction bases unmatched: 3. The CDR3 totals 16 residues. CDR1 and CDR2 (germline): LGHNA, YSLEER. As DNA, the CDR3 is TGCGCCAGCAGCCAAGATTCTAGCGGGAGGAACAATGAGCAGTTCTTC. It is translated as CASSQDSSGRNNEQFF.

This clonotype came up a few times. The gene calls are TRBV27 and TRBJ2-7; 9 bases agree with TRBD1. This CDR3 is built from 14 residues. The germline V gene encodes CDR1 MNHEY and CDR2 SMNVEV (reference sequence). V shed 4 bases and J 3 bases; nucleotides not matched to a gene: 4. The CDR3 reads CASSYRGLFYEQYF. The CDR3 DNA follows: TGTGCCAGCAGTTACAGGGGGCTGTTCTACGAGCAGTACTTC.

CDR3 residues: CASRSAGVIGDTQYF. Written as DNA, the CDR3 is TGCGCCAGCAGGTCTGCGGGAGTGATTGGAGATACGCAGTATTTT. The chain recombines TRBV5-1 with TRBJ2-3, with 7 bases matching TRBD2. The V gene's germline CDR1 is SGHRS and CDR2 YFSETQ. V was clipped by 5 bases and J by 5 bases; unmatched bases: 11. The CDR3 is 15 amino acids.

The count of this clonotype is one. This rearrangement joins TRBV20-1 to TRBJ1-6; 8 bases are a match to TRBD1. CDR1 is DFQATT and CDR2 is SNEGSKA in the germline V gene (reference sequence). V was pared by 3 bases and J by 8 bases, with 6 bases of the junction left unmatched. The CDR3 covers 14 residues. The CDR3 nucleotides are TGCAGTGCTAGCCCAGGGGGCTGGGATTCACCCCTCCACTTT. Amino acids: CSASPGGWDSPLHF.

This clonotype was detected only a few times. The chain carries TRBV11-2 and TRBJ2-3; 8 bases agree with TRBD2. J gave up 2 bases and V 6 bases, and 4 bases lay outside the gene matches. The CDR3 is 14 residues long. Germline V gives CDR1 SGHAT, CDR2 FQNNGV. The CDR3 here is CASRRGLDTDTQYF. Written as DNA, the CDR3 is TGTGCCAGCAGGCGGGGACTAGACACAGATACGCAGTATTTT.

This clonotype has only a few counts. The chain links TRBV29-1 to TRBJ1-2, with TRBD1 as a possible D gene (5 bases). The V gene's germline CDR1 is SQVTM and CDR2 ANQGSEA. The length of the CDR3 is 13 residues. V lost 6 bases and J 2 bases, leaving 13 bases between the germline ends. The CDR3 spells CSVNRLYNYGYTF. The CDR3 nucleotides are TGCAGCGTAAACAGGCTTTACAACTATGGCTACACCTTC.

The chain carries TRBV9 and TRBJ1-2, with D maybe TRBD1 (6 bases). CDR1 and CDR2 from the germline V gene are SGDLS and YYNGEE. The CDR3 is 13 residues long. V lost 0 bases and J 9 bases, leaving 12 bases between the germline ends. CDR3: CASSVVPQGSYTF. In DNA form, the CDR3 reads TGTGCCAGCAGCGTAGTCCCGCAGGGGAGCTACACCTTC.